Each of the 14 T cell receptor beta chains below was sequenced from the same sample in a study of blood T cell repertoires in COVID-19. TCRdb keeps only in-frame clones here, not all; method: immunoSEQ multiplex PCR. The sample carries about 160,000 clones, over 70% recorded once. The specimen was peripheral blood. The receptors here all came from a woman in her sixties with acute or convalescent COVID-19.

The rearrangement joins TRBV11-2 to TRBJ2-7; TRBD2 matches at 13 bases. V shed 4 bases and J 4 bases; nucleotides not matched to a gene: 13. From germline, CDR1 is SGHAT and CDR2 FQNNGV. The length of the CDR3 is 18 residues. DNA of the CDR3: TGTGCCAGCAGCTCACCGGGACTAGCGGGGTCCGTCAGGTACGAGCAGTACTTC. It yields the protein CASSSPGLAGSVRYEQYF.

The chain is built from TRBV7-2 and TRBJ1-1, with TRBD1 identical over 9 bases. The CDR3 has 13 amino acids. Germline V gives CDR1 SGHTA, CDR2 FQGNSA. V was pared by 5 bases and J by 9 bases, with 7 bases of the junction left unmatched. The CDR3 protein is CASSSRQGGKAFF. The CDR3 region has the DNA TGTGCCAGCAGCAGCCGACAGGGGGGAAAAGCTTTCTTT.

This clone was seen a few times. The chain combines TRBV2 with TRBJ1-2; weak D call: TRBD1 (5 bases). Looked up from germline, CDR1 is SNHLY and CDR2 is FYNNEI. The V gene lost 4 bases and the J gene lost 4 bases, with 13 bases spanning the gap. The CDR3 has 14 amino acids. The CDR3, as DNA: TGTGCCAGCAGTGGAACCGGGGGAGGCTATGGCTACACCTTC. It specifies CASSGTGGGYGYTF.

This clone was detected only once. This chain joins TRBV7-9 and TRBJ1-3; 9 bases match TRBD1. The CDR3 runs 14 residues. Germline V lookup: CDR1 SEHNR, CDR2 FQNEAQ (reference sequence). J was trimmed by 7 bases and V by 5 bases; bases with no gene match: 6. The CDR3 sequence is CASSPRTGVNTIYF. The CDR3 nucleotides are TGTGCCAGCAGCCCTCGGACAGGGGTCAACACCATATATTTT.

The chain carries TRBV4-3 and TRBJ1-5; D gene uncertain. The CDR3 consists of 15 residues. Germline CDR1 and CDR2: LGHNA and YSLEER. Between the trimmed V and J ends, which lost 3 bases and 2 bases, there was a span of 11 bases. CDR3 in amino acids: CASSQDFVGNQPQHF. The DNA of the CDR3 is TGCGCCAGCAGCCAGGACTTCGTTGGCAATCAGCCCCAGCATTTT.

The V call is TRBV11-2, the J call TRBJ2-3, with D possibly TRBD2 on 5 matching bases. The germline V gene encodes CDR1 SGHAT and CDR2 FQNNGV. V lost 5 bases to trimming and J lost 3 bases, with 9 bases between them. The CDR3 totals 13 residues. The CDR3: CASSNRGTDTQYF. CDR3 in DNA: TGTGCCAGCAGCAACCGAGGGACAGATACGCAGTATTTT. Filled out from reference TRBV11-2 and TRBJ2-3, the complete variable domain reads EAGVAQSPRYKIIEKRQSVAFWCNPISGHATLYWYQQILGQGPKLLIQFQNNGVVDDSQLPKDRFSAERLKGVDSTLKIQPAKLEDSAVYLCASSNRGTDTQYFGPGTRLTVL.

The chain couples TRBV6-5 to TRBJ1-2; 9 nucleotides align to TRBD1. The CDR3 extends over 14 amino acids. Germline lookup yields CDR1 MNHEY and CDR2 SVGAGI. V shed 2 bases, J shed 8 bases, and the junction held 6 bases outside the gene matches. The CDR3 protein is CASSYPGQGRGYTF. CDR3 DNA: TGTGCCAGCAGTTACCCGGGACAGGGAAGAGGCTACACCTTC.

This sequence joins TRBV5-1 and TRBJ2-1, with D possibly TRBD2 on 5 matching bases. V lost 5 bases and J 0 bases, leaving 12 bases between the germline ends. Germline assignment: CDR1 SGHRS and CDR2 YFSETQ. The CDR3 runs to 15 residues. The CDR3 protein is CASSSQGSSYNEQFF. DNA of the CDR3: TGCGCCAGCAGTTCCCAAGGGAGCTCCTACAATGAGCAGTTCTTC.

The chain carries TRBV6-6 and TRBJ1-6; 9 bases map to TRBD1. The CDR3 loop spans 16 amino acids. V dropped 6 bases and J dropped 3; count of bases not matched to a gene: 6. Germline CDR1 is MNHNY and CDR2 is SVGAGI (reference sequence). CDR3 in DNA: TGTGCCAGCAGACTTGGGACAGGGAGCTATAATTCACCCCTCCACTTT. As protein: CASRLGTGSYNSPLHF.

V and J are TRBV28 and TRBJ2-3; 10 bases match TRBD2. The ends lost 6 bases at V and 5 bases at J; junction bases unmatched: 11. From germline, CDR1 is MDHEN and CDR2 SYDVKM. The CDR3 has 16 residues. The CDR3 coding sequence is TGTGCCAGCAGCTCCGGAGCGGGGGGGCTTCAAGATACGCAGTATTTT. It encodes CASSSGAGGLQDTQYF.

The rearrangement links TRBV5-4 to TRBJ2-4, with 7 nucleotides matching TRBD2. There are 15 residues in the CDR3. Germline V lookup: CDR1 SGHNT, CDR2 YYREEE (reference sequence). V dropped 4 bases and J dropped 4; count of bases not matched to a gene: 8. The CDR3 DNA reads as TGTGCCAGCAGCCCTCGTGCGGGGGTGAAAAACATTCAGTACTTC. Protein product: CASSPRAGVKNIQYF.

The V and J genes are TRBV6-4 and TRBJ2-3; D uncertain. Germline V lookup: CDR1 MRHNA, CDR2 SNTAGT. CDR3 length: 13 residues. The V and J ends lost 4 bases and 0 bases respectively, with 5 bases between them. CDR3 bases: TGTGCCAGCAGTGTCACAAGCACAGATACGCAGTATTTT. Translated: CASSVTSTDTQYF.

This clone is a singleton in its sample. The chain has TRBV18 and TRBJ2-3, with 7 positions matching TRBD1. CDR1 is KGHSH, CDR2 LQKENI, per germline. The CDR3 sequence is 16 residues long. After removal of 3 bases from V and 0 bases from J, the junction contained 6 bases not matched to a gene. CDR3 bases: TGTGCCAGCTCACCTGGGACAGCCACTAGCACAGATACGCAGTATTTT. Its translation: CASSPGTATSTDTQYF.

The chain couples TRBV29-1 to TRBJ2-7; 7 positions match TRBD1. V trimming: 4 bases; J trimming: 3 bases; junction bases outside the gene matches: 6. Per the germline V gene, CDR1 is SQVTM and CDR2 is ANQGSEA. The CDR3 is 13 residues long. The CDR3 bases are TGCAGCGTTGTTGGGGACAGAGACTACGAGCAGTACTTC. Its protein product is CSVVGDRDYEQYF.